Below are 29 T cell receptor beta chains sequenced from a single sample in a study of CD8 T cells in ankylosing spondylitis. TCRdb recomputed calls from the 5' RACE reads with MiXCR, one row per CDR3 protein. Here the sample spans around 100,000 distinct CDR3 sequences, 20% to 30% being singletons. Sequencing used synovial fluid, either unsorted or a sorted T cell fraction (not recorded which). The receptors shown here come from a male donor with ankylosing spondylitis.

This clonotype has a handful of counts. The gene calls are TRBV18 and TRBJ2-1; D call uncertain. The germline V gene has CDR1 KGHSH and CDR2 LQKENI. V gave up 4 bases and J gave up 8 bases, with 15 bases separating them. The CDR3 totals 14 residues. CDR3 sequence: CASSRAIRLDEQFF. CDR3 DNA sequence: TGTGCCAGCTCACGAGCGATACGGCTTGATGAGCAGTTCTTC.

There are a few counts of this clonotype. The CDR3 sequence: CSASQAGGYTF. CDR3 bases: TGCAGTGCTAGCCAGGCAGGGGGCTACACCTTC. This chain joins TRBV20-1 and TRBJ1-2, with D tentatively TRBD1 (5 bases). This CDR3 region has 11 residues. V lost 3 bases, J lost 8 bases, and 10 bases lay in between. Germline CDR1 DFQATT, CDR2 SNEGSKA (reference sequence).

The gene calls are TRBV20-1 and TRBJ2-3, with a weak D call TRBD2 (6 bases). V gave up 5 bases and J gave up 2 bases, with 14 bases separating them. This CDR3 has 14 residues. Germline V gene sequence: CDR1 DFQATT, CDR2 SNEGSKA (reference sequence). CDR3 loop: CSAPEGTYTDTQYF. CDR3 sequence (DNA): TGCAGTGCTCCCGAAGGGACTTACACAGATACGCAGTATTTT.

This clonotype was seen repeatedly, ten times or more. The genes are TRBV11-2 and TRBJ2-5, with TRBD2 identical over 9 bases. The CDR3 totals 14 residues. From germline, CDR1 is SGHAT and CDR2 FQNNGV. The trim removed 4 bases at V and 6 bases at J, leaving 6 bases unmatched. CDR3 DNA: TGTGCCAGCAGCTCCGTTAGCGGGAGACAGACCCAGTACTTC. It codes for CASSSVSGRQTQYF. Filled out from reference TRBV11-2 and TRBJ2-5, the complete variable domain reads EAGVAQSPRYKIIEKRQSVAFWCNPISGHATLYWYQQILGQGPKLLIQFQNNGVVDDSQLPKDRFSAERLKGVDSTLKIQPAKLEDSAVYLCASSSVSGRQTQYFGPGTRLLVL.

The chain employs TRBV19 and TRBJ2-4; the D call may be TRBD1 or TRBD2 (6 bases each). The CDR3 spans 16 residues. With 6 bases removed from V and 0 bases from J, the gap between germline ends came to 15 bases. Looked up from germline, CDR1 is LNHDA and CDR2 is SQIVND (reference sequence). The DNA for the CDR3 is TGTGCCAGTAGCTTCCGGGGGCTTCTAGCCAAAAACATTCAGTACTTC. It codes for CASSFRGLLAKNIQYF.

The gene calls are TRBV5-1 and TRBJ1-1; D not resolved. CDR1 and CDR2 from the germline V gene are SGHRS and YFSETQ. The ends were cut back, 0 bases at V and 7 bases at J, with 7 bases in the middle. The CDR3 is 12 amino acids. The CDR3 here is CASSLVKNEAFF. The CDR3 coding sequence is TGCGCCAGCAGCTTGGTAAAGAATGAAGCTTTCTTT.

The chain combines TRBV5-1 with TRBJ1-2, with TRBD1 identical over 8 bases. Losses at the gene ends were 4 bases for V and 6 bases for J; bases not matched to a gene: 5. This CDR3 has 13 amino acids. Per the germline V gene, CDR1 is SGHRS and CDR2 is YFSETQ. The CDR3 DNA is TGCGCCAGCAGCCTGACAGGGGCTAATGGCTACACCTTC. Translated, it gives CASSLTGANGYTF. Full variable domain (outside the CDR3, taken from reference TRBV5-1 and TRBJ1-2): KAGVTQTPRYLIKTRGQQVTLSCSPISGHRSVSWYQQTPGQGLQFLFEYFSETQRNKGNFPGRFSGRQFSNSRSEMNVSTLELGDSALYLCASSLTGANGYTFGSGTRLTVV.

The chain's CDR3 is CASSLEGVSYEQYF. CDR3 DNA: TGCGCCAGCAGCTTGGAGGGAGTCTCCTACGAGCAGTACTTC. V gene TRBV5-1 combines with J gene TRBJ2-7, with D tentatively TRBD2 (5 bases). The germline V and J ends were trimmed by 0 bases and 0 bases, with 7 bases remaining between them. The CDR3 runs 14 residues. Germline CDR1 is SGHRS and CDR2 is YFSETQ.

The chain employs TRBV5-1 and TRBJ1-1; D is undetermined. The length of the CDR3 is 14 residues. Germline CDR1 SGHRS, CDR2 YFSETQ. V was cut by 0 bases and J by 4 bases, with 10 bases left in between. The CDR3 spells CASSLDRASTEAFF. CDR3 DNA: TGCGCCAGCAGCTTGGATAGGGCTAGCACTGAAGCTTTCTTT.

Ten or more counts support this clonotype. The genes are TRBV12-3 or TRBV12-4 and TRBJ1-4, with no clear D. This CDR3 is built from 15 residues. Trimming cost V 3 bases and J 1 base, with 9 bases left between them. The DNA of the CDR3 is TGTGCCAGCAGTTTGGCCCAGAAAACTAATGAAAAACTGTTTTTT. This codes for CASSLAQKTNEKLFF.

This clonotype was picked up a small number of times. The rearrangement joins TRBV20-1 to TRBJ2-1; D might be TRBD1 (6 bases). Trimming removed 5 bases from V and 9 bases from J, with 14 bases in between. Per germline, CDR1 DFQATT and CDR2 SNEGSKA (reference sequence). The CDR3 totals 12 residues. As DNA, the CDR3 is TGCAGTGCTGGGCTTCTCAGGGGTGAGCAGTTCTTC. Translated: CSAGLLRGEQFF.

This chain uses TRBV7-2 with TRBJ2-7; 13 nucleotides match TRBD2. Germline V lookup: CDR1 SGHTA, CDR2 FQGNSA. The CDR3 spans 15 residues. The junction had 7 bases not matched to a gene; V was cut back by 5 bases and J by 6 bases. Written as DNA, the CDR3 is TGTGCCAGCAGCCCCCGGACTAGCGGGAGCGGCGAGCAGTACTTC. This translates into CASSPRTSGSGEQYF.

There are many counts of this clonotype. This chain connects TRBV12-3 or TRBV12-4 to TRBJ1-6; D is ambiguous. The CDR3 runs 16 residues. V was cut by 2 bases and J by 3 bases, with 11 bases left in between. CDR3 protein: CASSLLRRSYNSPLHF. The CDR3 DNA reads TGTGCCAGCAGTTTATTAAGGCGGAGCTATAATTCACCCCTCCACTTT.

This clonotype was recorded a few times. This chain joins TRBV2 and TRBJ1-1; D call uncertain. Germline CDR1 SNHLY, CDR2 FYNNEI. V shed 7 bases and J shed 3 bases, with 12 bases lying between them. This CDR3 spans 13 amino acids. The CDR3 DNA is TGTGCCAGCAAAACCTGGAGGGACACTGAAGCTTTCTTT. Its protein product is CASKTWRDTEAFF.

This clonotype has a handful of counts. The chain is built from TRBV28 and TRBJ1-1, with 9 bases lining up with TRBD1. In germline, CDR1 is MDHEN, CDR2 SYDVKM. The trim removed 9 bases at V and 5 bases at J, leaving 7 bases unmatched. The CDR3 has 13 residues. The CDR3 reads CARIQGAGTEAFF. The CDR3 bases are TGTGCCAGAATACAGGGGGCCGGAACTGAAGCTTTCTTT.

In this sample, this clonotype turned up a few times. The genes are TRBV21-1 and TRBJ2-1; the table calls TRBD2, which could not be checked here. TRBV21-1 is deemed a pseudogene. There are 19 residues in the CDR3. CDR3 region: CASSTPRLASSSVAHEQFF. CDR3 bases: TGTGCCAGCAGCACCCCCAGGCTAGCGAGTTCGAGCGTCGCTCATGAGCAGTTCTTC.

This clonotype was counted a few times. A junction boundary mismatches the germline segment, possibly from a read error. CDR3 sequence reads: CASTLTDNYEQYF. As DNA, the CDR3 is TGTGCCAGCACCTTAACTGACAACTACGAGCAGTACTTC. The chain recombines TRBV7-2 with TRBJ2-7; D is undetermined. Looked up from germline, CDR1 is SGHTA and CDR2 is FQGNSA. This CDR3 contains 13 residues.

Here the CDR3 reads CAILRRQETQYF. CDR3 bases: TGTGCCATCCTACGAAGACAAGAGACCCAGTACTTC. V and J are TRBV11-3 and TRBJ2-5, with D unclear. Looked up from germline, CDR1 is SGHNT and CDR2 is YENEEA. The CDR3 is 12 amino acids. The V end lost 10 bases, the J end lost 2 bases, and 11 bases lay between the germline ends.

This clonotype is medium-sized within its sample. V and J are TRBV13 and TRBJ2-1, with D maybe TRBD2 (5 bases). Trimming removed 3 bases at V and 5 bases at J, with 11 bases between. The V gene's germline CDR1 is PRHDT and CDR2 FYEKMQ (reference sequence). The CDR3 covers 14 residues. For the CDR3, the DNA is TGTGCCAGCAGCTTCGAGGGCGAAAACAATGAGCAGTTCTTC. Translated: CASSFEGENNEQFF.

This clonotype was counted at least ten times. This sequence joins TRBV12-3 or TRBV12-4 and TRBJ1-6; 9 positions agree with TRBD1. V shed 3 bases, J shed 5 bases, and the junction held 2 bases outside the gene matches. The CDR3 loop spans 15 amino acids. DNA for the CDR3: TGTGCCAGCAGTTTGGGACAGGGTGATAATTCACCCCTCCACTTT. This sequence encodes CASSLGQGDNSPLHF.

This clonotype was seen just once. This chain links TRBV10-3 with TRBJ1-4; TRBD1 aligns across 10 bases. Trimming removed 0 bases from V and 5 bases from J; junction bases left unmatched: 3. CDR3 length: 16 residues. Germline V gene data show CDR1 as ENHRY and CDR2 as SYGVKD. For the CDR3, the DNA is TGTGCCATCAGTGAGTCTGGGACAGGGGCGAATGAAAAACTGTTTTTT. This codes for CAISESGTGANEKLFF.

This clonotype has a handful of counts. This chain connects TRBV29-1 to TRBJ2-1; D remains ambiguous. Germline CDR1 SQVTM, CDR2 ANQGSEA. CDR3 length: 13 amino acids. V was clipped by 3 bases and J by 7 bases, with 13 bases between them. CDR3 sequence (DNA): TGCAGCGTTGATGGTGGGATGGGTAATGAGCAGTTCTTC. Amino acids: CSVDGGMGNEQFF.

This clonotype has more than one count but fewer than ten. V and J are TRBV24-1 and TRBJ1-1; possibly TRBD1 for D (5 bases). CDR3 length: 13 amino acids. Germline CDR1 KGHDR, CDR2 SFDVKD. Trimming left V 7 bases short and J 6 bases short, with 14 bases between. CDR3 sequence reads: CATRASGKSEAFF. The CDR3 nucleotides are TGTGCCACCAGAGCATCAGGGAAATCTGAAGCTTTCTTT.

The table lists this clonotype with many counts. The gene calls are TRBV20-1 and TRBJ1-1; no clear D. Trimming removed 0 bases at V and 0 bases at J, with 14 bases between. The CDR3 is made up of 16 amino acids. Germline lookup yields CDR1 DFQATT and CDR2 SNEGSKA (reference sequence). The chain's CDR3 is CSAREFQPSMNTEAFF. In DNA, the CDR3 is TGCAGTGCTAGAGAGTTCCAGCCTTCTATGAACACTGAAGCTTTCTTT.

V usage is TRBV20-1 and J usage is TRBJ2-1; 8 bases map to TRBD2. CDR3 size: 14 residues. Germline assignment: CDR1 DFQATT and CDR2 SNEGSKA (reference sequence). The V gene end was trimmed by 3 bases and the J gene end by 2 bases; junction bases not matched to a gene: 3. The chain's CDR3 is CSARSGGTYNEQFF. CDR3 coding DNA: TGCAGTGCTAGGAGCGGGGGTACCTACAATGAGCAGTTCTTC.

The V gene is TRBV21-1, the J gene TRBJ2-1; the table's D call, TRBD1, was not checked against the DNA. TRBV21-1 is a pseudogene segment. This CDR3 spans 21 amino acids. The CDR3 DNA sequence: TGTGCCAGCTGGACAAATGCCCAGAGAACCTCCTATTCTAGCTCCTACAATGAGCAGTTCTTC. Translating gives CASWTNAQRTSYSSSYNEQFF.

Here the CDR3 reads CASSYGAPSYEQYF. In DNA, the CDR3 is TGTGCCAGCAGTTATGGGGCCCCCTCCTACGAGCAGTACTTC. The chain couples TRBV6-5 to TRBJ2-7; possible D gene TRBD1, 5 bases. This CDR3 has 14 amino acids. Germline CDR1 is MNHEY and CDR2 is SVGAGI. Trimming took 3 bases from V and 0 from J, leaving 9 bases between them.

V and J are TRBV12-3 or TRBV12-4 and TRBJ1-2; D gene ambiguous. This CDR3 region has 14 residues. Trimming removed 5 bases from V and 4 bases from J, with 14 bases in between. The CDR3 is CASSSDPPTYGYTF. The CDR3 DNA reads as TGTGCCAGCAGTAGCGACCCGCCCACCTATGGCTACACCTTC.

V is TRBV20-1 and J is TRBJ2-1, with D perhaps matching TRBD1 (5 bases). The CDR3 loop spans 16 amino acids. The V and J ends lost 0 bases and 0 bases respectively, with 12 bases between them. The V gene's germline CDR1 is DFQATT and CDR2 SNEGSKA (reference sequence). The CDR3 nucleotides read TGCAGTGCTAGAGAAGGGGCGGCCAACTCCTACAATGAGCAGTTCTTC. Translation: CSAREGAANSYNEQFF.